This T cell receptor (beta chain) was sequenced during a study of blood T cell repertoires in COVID-19 (dated by TCRdb to the early 2020s). About the investigation overall: Samples covering the acute and convalescent phases of COVID-19 were provided by collaborators in the United States, Italy and Spain. The material from the prospective study consisted of cDNA or gDNA derived from T cells, B-cell-depleted T cells, or PBMCs. The dataset comprised deeply sampled blood TCRbeta repertoires from subjects exposed to, actively infected with, or recovered from COVID-19. The repertoires were made available in a free public database intended to serve as a resource for research on the immune response to SARS-CoV-2. Samples were obtained from the ongoing ImmuneRACE study (first 160 participants) and from roughly 1,300 subjects provided by 6 global collaborators. A de-identified subject ID, COVID-19 status, age in years and sex were almost always included in the sample metadata. Where available, HLA class I and class II types were taken from metadata supplied by the sample provider and were not determined by assay-based typing.

Study-wide findings and limitations: Clinical and demographic metadata were provided uncurated, with the amount varying by source and participant.

TCRbeta CDR3 regions were amplified from genomic DNA by means of the immunoSEQ Assay, a bias-controlled multiplex PCR. In the source study's methods: Within the assay, amplification of reference gene primers was used to estimate how many nucleated cells each sample contained. Sequence reads were collapsed and filtered to measure the absolute abundance of every unique TCRbeta CDR3 rearrangement. Productive Simpson clonality was computed per sample as the square root of Simpson's diversity index over productive rearrangements. TCRdb re-hosts the immuneACCESS table, in-frame sequences only. Its copies lack some clones; in the studies checked, an unresolved V gene accounts for under half of them, and the cause for the rest is not known. D and trimming come from the DNA, and the V and J calls and clone size come from that table. The table for this sample lists about 190,000 clones; 84% of them were counted only once. The ten largest clones take up roughly 20% of the sample.

Whole blood was collected in K2EDTA tubes by collaborating institutions according to the institutions' own protocols. For TCRbeta analysis, collaborators shipped samples as frozen whole blood, isolated PBMCs, or DNA extracted from either of those sample types. V drops 4 bases and J drops 4 bases, leaving 8 bases in between. From its cysteine to its phenylalanine, the CDR3 spans 12 amino acids. Here the CDR3 DNA is all that survives: 36 bases in frame from base 1. Reading the germline V gene gives CDR1 SGHRS and CDR2 YFSETQ. With regard to this clone: The antigen this receptor binds is unknown. Nothing much larger sits one base from this clone, and base qualities are not available.

Specimen: peripheral blood. Recombination linked TRBV5-1 to TRBJ2-5; no D gene call is confident. The receptor was isolated from a human donor in a cohort sampled during active COVID-19. The CDR3 reads as follows: CASSPNTETQYF. In nucleotide form, the sequence is TGCGCCAGCAGCCCAAACACAGAGACCCAGTACTTC.